The 30 T cell receptor beta chains presented below share a single source sample, sequenced in a study of blood T cell repertoires in COVID-19. Libraries were prepared by immunoSEQ multiplex PCR; TCRdb keeps only in-frame clonotypes and omits some of them. The sample has more than 10,000 clones; around four fifths are singletons. Sequencing input: peripheral blood. Every receptor here comes from a human donor in a cohort sampled during active COVID-19.

This rearrangement joins TRBV6-6 to TRBJ2-3; 7 bases map to TRBD1. Trimming took 2 bases from V and 5 from J; bases not matched to a gene: 4. The CDR3 consists of 14 residues. Germline CDR1 and CDR2: MNHNY and SVGAGI (reference sequence). CDR3 sequence reads: CASSYRQGGDTQYF. CDR3 DNA: TGTGCCAGCAGTTACAGACAGGGCGGAGATACGCAGTATTTT.

This chain joins TRBV7-3 and TRBJ2-2; perhaps TRBD1 as D (5 bases). Germline V gene sequence: CDR1 SGHTA, CDR2 FQGTGA. The V gene lost 5 bases and the J gene lost 3 bases, with 19 bases spanning the gap. The CDR3 contains 17 residues. The CDR3 nucleotides are TGTGCCAGCAGCCTTAAGGCCACCCAGGGTCACACCGGGGAGCTGTTTTTT. Its translation: CASSLKATQGHTGELFF.

This chain connects TRBV27 to TRBJ2-2, with 12 bases that match TRBD2. V gave up 0 bases and J gave up 9 bases; unmatched junction bases: 8. Germline V gene sequence: CDR1 MNHEY, CDR2 SMNVEV (reference sequence). The CDR3 spans 17 residues. CDR3 amino acids: CASSLSMTSGGRRELFF. The CDR3 nucleotides are TGTGCCAGCAGTTTATCGATGACTAGCGGGGGTCGGAGGGAGCTGTTTTTT.

The V and J genes are TRBV7-2 and TRBJ1-5, with D uncertain. Trimming removed 3 bases at V and 3 bases at J, with 3 bases between. CDR3 size: 12 residues. Germline CDR1 reads SGHTA; CDR2 reads FQGNSA. For the CDR3, the DNA is TGTGCCAGCAGCTTGTACAATCAGCCCCAGCATTTT. Encoded protein: CASSLYNQPQHF.

The V and J genes are TRBV10-3 and TRBJ2-6, with TRBD1 identical over 10 bases. The germline gives CDR1 ENHRY, CDR2 SYGVKD. Trimming took 4 bases from V and 1 from J; bases not matched to a gene: 1. This CDR3 has 16 residues. CDR3 sequence: CAISGGQGSGANVLTF. In DNA, the CDR3 is TGTGCCATCAGTGGGGGACAGGGGTCTGGGGCCAACGTCCTGACTTTC.

The CDR3 DNA reads as TGTGCCAGCAGGAGGGGCAATCAGCCCCAGCATTTT. Protein product: CASRRGNQPQHF. The chain has TRBV6-5 and TRBJ1-5; no clear D gene. The CDR3 has 12 amino acids. V lost 6 bases, J lost 2 bases, and 5 bases lay in between. Germline CDR1 and CDR2: MNHEY and SVGAGI.

This chain joins TRBV12-5 and TRBJ2-3, with a weak D call TRBD2 (6 bases). Germline V gene lookup returns CDR1 LGHNT and CDR2 FRNRAP. V was clipped by 6 bases and J by 1 base, with 17 bases between them. The CDR3 has 16 residues. This CDR3 is CASGTNPAGRTDTQYF. The DNA of the CDR3 is TGTGCTAGTGGAACAAACCCAGCGGGTCGCACAGATACGCAGTATTTT.

The J gene is TRBJ2-7, the V gene TRBV5-5, with 8 positions matching TRBD2. Germline V gene data show CDR1 as SGHKS and CDR2 as YYEKEE (reference sequence). CDR3 length: 15 amino acids. The V gene end was trimmed by 5 bases and the J gene end by 2 bases; junction bases not matched to a gene: 9. CDR3 amino acids: CASSWGLVVAYEQYF. CDR3 nucleotide sequence: TGTGCCAGCAGTTGGGGACTAGTAGTGGCCTACGAGCAGTACTTC.

This rearrangement joins TRBV18 to TRBJ2-3; 10 bases line up with TRBD1. The CDR3 has 18 residues. V was pared by 5 bases and J by 0 bases, with 11 bases of the junction left unmatched. Germline assignment: CDR1 KGHSH and CDR2 LQKENI. CDR3 sequence: CASSKRTGGTSSTDTQYF. CDR3 DNA: TGTGCCAGCTCAAAACGGACAGGGGGTACTTCTAGCACAGATACGCAGTATTTT.

The chain joins TRBV11-2 to TRBJ2-3; a weak D match, TRBD1 (6 bases). In germline, CDR1 is SGHAT, CDR2 FQNNGV. V gave up 4 bases and J gave up 2 bases, with 10 bases separating them. The CDR3 is 14 residues long. The CDR3 spells CASSSDRFTDTQYF. CDR3 coding DNA: TGTGCCAGCAGCTCGGACAGATTCACAGATACGCAGTATTTT.

The chain recombines TRBV7-2 with TRBJ2-7; D might be TRBD1 (5 bases). V lost 0 bases and J lost 3, with 12 bases in between. Germline V gives CDR1 SGHTA, CDR2 FQGNSA. The CDR3 has 15 amino acids. CDR3 DNA: TGTGCCAGCAGCTTAGCCCCACTAAGGGGCTACGAGCAGTACTTC. Amino acids: CASSLAPLRGYEQYF.

The V and J genes are TRBV30 and TRBJ2-3; D perhaps matches TRBD2 (6 bases). The V gene lost 3 bases and the J gene lost 3 bases, with 10 bases spanning the gap. The V gene's germline CDR1 is GTSNPN and CDR2 SVGIG (reference sequence). The CDR3 spans 13 residues. The CDR3 is CAWSGAGTDTQYF. In DNA form, the CDR3 reads TGTGCCTGGAGCGGGGCGGGGACAGATACGCAGTATTTT.

The CDR3 DNA is TGTGCCAGCAGCTTCGGGAACACCGGGGAGCTGTTTTTT. It specifies CASSFGNTGELFF. The chain links TRBV7-6 to TRBJ2-2; D not resolved. Germline-derived CDR1 and CDR2 are SGHVS and FNYEAQ. The CDR3 is 13 amino acids. V was clipped by 3 bases and J by 1 base, with 3 bases between them.

This sequence joins TRBV2 and TRBJ2-1; 8 positions match TRBD2. The CDR3 is made up of 13 amino acids. The V gene end was trimmed by 7 bases and the J gene end by 7 bases; junction bases not matched to a gene: 6. The germline V gene has CDR1 SNHLY and CDR2 FYNNEI. Here the CDR3 DNA reads TGTGCCAGCAAACTAGCGGCGCTTAATGAGCAGTTCTTC. Its translation: CASKLAALNEQFF.

This chain links TRBV5-6 with TRBJ2-7; no clear D gene. The CDR3 sequence is 12 residues long. Trimming took off 0 bases at V and 7 bases at J, with 8 bases between the two ends. Germline CDR1 SGHDT, CDR2 YYEEEE. The CDR3 nucleotides read TGTGCCAGCAGCTTGGTGACACCGGAGCAGTACTTC. Protein: CASSLVTPEQYF.

J is TRBJ1-2 and V is TRBV3-1 (or the pseudogene TRBV3-2); D is undetermined. Germline V gene lookup returns CDR1 LGHDT and CDR2 YNNKEL (reference sequence). The CDR3 totals 14 residues. V shed 0 bases and J shed 3 bases, with 8 bases lying between them. The DNA for the CDR3 is TGTGCCAGCAGCCAAGATAAAAATGACTATGGCTACACCTTC. It is translated as CASSQDKNDYGYTF.

This clone was seen only a few times. This chain uses TRBV4-2 with TRBJ2-1; D call uncertain. Trimming pared 0 bases from V and 0 bases from J, leaving 9 bases between. Looked up from germline, CDR1 is LGHNA and CDR2 is YNFKEQ. The CDR3 loop spans 16 amino acids. CDR3 DNA: TGTGCCAGCAGCCAAGATATCGCGAGCTCCTACAATGAGCAGTTCTTC. This gives the protein CASSQDIASSYNEQFF.

The rearrangement links TRBV5-4 to TRBJ2-2, with D possibly being TRBD1 (7 bases). The CDR3 totals 15 residues. Trimming took off 5 bases at V and 1 base at J, with 12 bases between the two ends. Germline loops: CDR1 SGHNT, CDR2 YYREEE (reference sequence). CDR3 residues: CASSRQGGNTGELFF. The CDR3 DNA follows: TGTGCCAGCAGTCGACAGGGAGGGAACACCGGGGAGCTGTTTTTT.

This clone was found a few times. The chain recombines TRBV7-9 with TRBJ1-1; a possible D gene is TRBD1 (6 bases). V was shortened by 8 bases and J by 5 bases, with 15 bases between the two germline ends. In germline, CDR1 is SEHNR, CDR2 FQNEAQ (reference sequence). There are 13 residues in the CDR3. The CDR3 DNA follows: TGTGCCAGCGGCATTGAGGGGGGGACTGAAGCTTTCTTT. As protein: CASGIEGGTEAFF. Together with reference TRBV7-9 and TRBJ1-1, the CDR3 gives the full variable domain: DTGVSQNPRHKITKRGQNVTFRCDPISEHNRLYWYRQTLGQGPEFLTYFQNEAQLEKSRLLSDRFSAERPKGSFSTLEIQRTEQGDSAMYLCASGIEGGTEAFFGQGTRLTVV.

The V and J genes are TRBV24-1 and TRBJ1-4, with D possibly TRBD1 on 6 matching bases. Trimming took off 4 bases at V and 11 bases at J, with 16 bases between the two ends. Germline lookup yields CDR1 KGHDR and CDR2 SFDVKD. This CDR3 region has 14 residues. CDR3 nucleotides: TGTGCCACCAGTGACAACAGGGCCCCATTGAAACTGTTTTTT. Translating gives CATSDNRAPLKLFF.

This clone occurred a few times. CDR3 residues: CASSRDATNEKLFF. CDR3 DNA: TGTGCCAGCAGTCGGGATGCAACTAATGAAAAACTGTTTTTT. The chain has TRBV7-2 and TRBJ1-4; D gene ambiguous. There are 14 residues in the CDR3. V was clipped by 6 bases and J by 0 bases, with 8 bases between them. Per germline, CDR1 SGHTA and CDR2 FQGNSA.

The chain couples TRBV25-1 to TRBJ2-2; the match to TRBD2 covers 7 bases. The CDR3 contains 12 residues. Germline-derived CDR1 and CDR2 are MGHDK and SYGVNS. Trimming removed 8 bases from V and 13 bases from J; junction bases left unmatched: 10. Here the CDR3 DNA reads TGTGCCAGCGGGACTGGCGGGGGACCGCTGTTTTTT. Amino acids: CASGTGGGPLFF.

V is TRBV11-2 and J is TRBJ1-4; D is perhaps TRBD1 (5 bases). Germline assignment: CDR1 SGHAT and CDR2 FQNNGV. V lost 0 bases and J lost 7, with 12 bases in between. The CDR3 is made up of 15 amino acids. The CDR3 sequence: CASSLEGQGGEKLFF. As DNA, the CDR3 is TGTGCCAGCAGCTTAGAAGGGCAGGGAGGTGAAAAACTGTTTTTT.

The table lists this clone with a count of one. The chain employs TRBV30 and TRBJ2-5; TRBD2 aligns across 12 bases. The CDR3 sequence is 12 residues long. Germline V gene data show CDR1 as GTSNPN and CDR2 as SVGIG (reference sequence). V gave up 6 bases and J gave up 5 bases; unmatched junction bases: 1. The CDR3 nucleotides are TGTGCCTGCACTAGCGGGGGGGAGACCCAGTACTTC. Translated, it gives CACTSGGETQYF.

The chain couples TRBV5-6 to TRBJ2-3; 8 bases match TRBD1. CDR1 and CDR2 from the germline V gene are SGHDT and YYEEEE. The CDR3 loop spans 16 amino acids. The V and J ends lost 2 bases and 4 bases, in that order; junction bases with no gene match: 9. The CDR3 DNA reads as TGTGCCAGCAGCTTAAGTACCAGGGGGCTATCAGATACGCAGTATTTT. Amino acid sequence: CASSLSTRGLSDTQYF.

The chain joins TRBV3-1 (or the pseudogene TRBV3-2) to TRBJ1-1; D ambiguous. Germline V CDR1 and CDR2: LGHDT, YNNKEL (reference sequence). V was pared by 3 bases and J by 1 base, with 15 bases between. This CDR3 comprises 16 residues. This CDR3 reads CASSQVEGPPNTEAFF. The CDR3 DNA follows: TGTGCCAGCAGCCAGGTAGAGGGTCCGCCGAACACTGAAGCTTTCTTT.

The gene calls are TRBV27 and TRBJ2-7; D ambiguous. The CDR3 runs 13 residues. V lost 4 bases, J lost 3 bases, and 10 bases lay in between. The germline gives CDR1 MNHEY, CDR2 SMNVEV (reference sequence). CDR3 nucleotide sequence: TGTGCCAGCAGTTCCCCAGGCGTCTACGAGCAGTACTTC. This translates into CASSSPGVYEQYF.

Remarks on this clone: The junction shows a germline mismatch at one end, possibly a read error. V is TRBV4-1 and J is TRBJ2-6; perhaps TRBD1 as D (5 bases). The germline CDR1 and CDR2 sequences are MGHRA and YSYEKL. This CDR3 region has 16 residues. CDR3 region: CASSKDRGFGANVLTF. CDR3 nucleotide sequence: TGCGCCAGCAGCAAAGATAGGGGATTCGGGGCCAACGTCCTGACTTTC.

This chain uses TRBV24-1 with TRBJ2-1, with 10 bases identical to TRBD1. Trimming at V came to 3 bases and at J to 7 bases, leaving 8 bases not matched to a gene. The CDR3 runs to 16 residues. Per germline, CDR1 KGHDR and CDR2 SFDVKD. CDR3 nucleotide sequence: TGTGCCACCAGTGATCCCAGGGACAGGGGCTGGAATGAGCAGTTCTTC. It encodes CATSDPRDRGWNEQFF.

The rearrangement joins TRBV5-1 to TRBJ1-4; tentatively, D is TRBD1 (6 bases). Trimming shortened V by 4 bases and J by 0 bases, and 13 bases separated the two germline ends. The CDR3 sequence is 16 residues long. The V gene's germline CDR1 is SGHRS and CDR2 YFSETQ. CDR3 residues: CASSLRDISTNEKLFF. CDR3 bases: TGCGCCAGCAGCCTCCGGGACATCTCAACTAATGAAAAACTGTTTTTT.